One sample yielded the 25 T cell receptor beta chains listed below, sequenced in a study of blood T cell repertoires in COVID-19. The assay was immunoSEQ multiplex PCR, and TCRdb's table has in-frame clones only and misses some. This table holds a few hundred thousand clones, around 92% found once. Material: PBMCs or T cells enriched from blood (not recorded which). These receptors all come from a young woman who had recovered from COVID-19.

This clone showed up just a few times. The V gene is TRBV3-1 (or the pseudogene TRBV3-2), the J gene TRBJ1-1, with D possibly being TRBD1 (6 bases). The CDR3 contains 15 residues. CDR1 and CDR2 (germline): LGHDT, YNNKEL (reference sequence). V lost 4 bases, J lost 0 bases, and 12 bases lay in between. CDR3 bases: TGTGCCAGCAGCCTAGAGCAGGGGCTGAACACTGAAGCTTTCTTT. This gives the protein CASSLEQGLNTEAFF.

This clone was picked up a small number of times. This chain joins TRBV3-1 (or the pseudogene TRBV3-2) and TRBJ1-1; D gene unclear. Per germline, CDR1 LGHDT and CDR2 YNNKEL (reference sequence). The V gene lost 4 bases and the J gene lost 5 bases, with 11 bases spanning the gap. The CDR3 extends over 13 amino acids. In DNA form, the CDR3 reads TGTGCCAGCAGCCCCGCCTATTCGACTGAAGCTTTCTTT. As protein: CASSPAYSTEAFF.

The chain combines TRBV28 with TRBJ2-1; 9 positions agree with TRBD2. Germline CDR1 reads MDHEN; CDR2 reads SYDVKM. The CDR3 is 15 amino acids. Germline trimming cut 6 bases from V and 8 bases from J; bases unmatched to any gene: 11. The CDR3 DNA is TGTGCCAGCAGCCCCGGGGGACTAGCAGGCGATGAGCAGTTCTTC. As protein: CASSPGGLAGDEQFF.

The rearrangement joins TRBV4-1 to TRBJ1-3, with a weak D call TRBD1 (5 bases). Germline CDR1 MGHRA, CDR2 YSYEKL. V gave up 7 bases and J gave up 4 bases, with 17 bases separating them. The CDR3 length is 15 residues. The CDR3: CASTKVGGGGNTIYF. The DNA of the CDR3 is TGCGCCAGCACCAAAGTGGGCGGGGGAGGAAACACCATATATTTT.

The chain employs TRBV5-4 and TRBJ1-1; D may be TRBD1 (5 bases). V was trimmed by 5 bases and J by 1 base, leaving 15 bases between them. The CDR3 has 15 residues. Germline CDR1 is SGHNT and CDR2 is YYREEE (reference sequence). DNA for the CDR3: TGTGCCAGCAGTCTAGGGTGGGGGGGGAACACTGAAGCTTTCTTT. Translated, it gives CASSLGWGGNTEAFF.

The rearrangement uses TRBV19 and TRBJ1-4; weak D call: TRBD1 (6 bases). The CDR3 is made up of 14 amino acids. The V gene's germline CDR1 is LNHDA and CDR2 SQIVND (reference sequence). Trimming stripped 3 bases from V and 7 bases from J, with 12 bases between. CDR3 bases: TGTGCCAGTAGTATGGGGGCCGGTGGTGAAAAACTGTTTTTT. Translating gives CASSMGAGGEKLFF.

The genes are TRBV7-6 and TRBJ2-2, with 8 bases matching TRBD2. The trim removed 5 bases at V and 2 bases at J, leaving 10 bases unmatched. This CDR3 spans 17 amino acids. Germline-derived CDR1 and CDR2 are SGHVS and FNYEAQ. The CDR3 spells CASSQTAGGRNTGELFF. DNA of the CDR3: TGTGCCAGCAGCCAAACGGCGGGAGGTCGAAACACCGGGGAGCTGTTTTTT.

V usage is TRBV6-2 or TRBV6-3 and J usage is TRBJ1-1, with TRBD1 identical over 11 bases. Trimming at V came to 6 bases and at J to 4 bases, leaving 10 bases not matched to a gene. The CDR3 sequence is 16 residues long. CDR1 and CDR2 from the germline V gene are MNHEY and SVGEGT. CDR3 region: CASSSGQGARGTEAFF. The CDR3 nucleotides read TGTGCCAGCAGCTCAGGACAGGGGGCGCGGGGCACTGAAGCTTTCTTT.

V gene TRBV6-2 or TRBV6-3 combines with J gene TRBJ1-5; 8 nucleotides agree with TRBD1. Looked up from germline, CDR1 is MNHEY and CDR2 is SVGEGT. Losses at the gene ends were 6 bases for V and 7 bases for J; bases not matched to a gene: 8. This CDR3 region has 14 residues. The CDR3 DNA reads TGTGCCAGCAGCCGGACAGGGATCGGGCAGCCCCAGCATTTT. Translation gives CASSRTGIGQPQHF.

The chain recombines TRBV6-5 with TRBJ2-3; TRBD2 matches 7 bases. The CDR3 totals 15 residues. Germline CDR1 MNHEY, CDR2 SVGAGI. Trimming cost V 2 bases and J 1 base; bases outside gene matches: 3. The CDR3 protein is CASSYDGGGTDTQYF. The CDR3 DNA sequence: TGTGCCAGCAGTTACGATGGGGGGGGCACAGATACGCAGTATTTT.

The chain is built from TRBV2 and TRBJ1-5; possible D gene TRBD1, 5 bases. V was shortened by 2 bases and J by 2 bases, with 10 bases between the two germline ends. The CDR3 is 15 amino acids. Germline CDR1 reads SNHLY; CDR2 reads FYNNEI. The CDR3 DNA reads TGTGCCAGCAGTGAACTTGGGGCAGGCAATCAGCCCCAGCATTTT. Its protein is CASSELGAGNQPQHF.

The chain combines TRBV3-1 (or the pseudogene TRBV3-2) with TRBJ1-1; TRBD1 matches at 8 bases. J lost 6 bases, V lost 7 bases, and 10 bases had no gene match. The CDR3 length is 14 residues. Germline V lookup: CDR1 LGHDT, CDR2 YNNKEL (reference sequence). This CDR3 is CASILMGTGSEAFF. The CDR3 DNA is TGTGCCAGCATCCTCATGGGGACAGGATCTGAAGCTTTCTTT.

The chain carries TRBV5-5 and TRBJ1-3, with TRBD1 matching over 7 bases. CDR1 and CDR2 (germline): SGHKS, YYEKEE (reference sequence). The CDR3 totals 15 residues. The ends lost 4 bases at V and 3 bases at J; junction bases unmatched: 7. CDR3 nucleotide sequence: TGTGCCAGCAGCCAAGCGACAGGGTATGGAAACACCATATATTTT. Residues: CASSQATGYGNTIYF. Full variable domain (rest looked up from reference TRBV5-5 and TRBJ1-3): DAGVTQSPTHLIKTRGQQVTLRCSPISGHKSVSWYQQVLGQGPQFIFQYYEKEERGRGNFPDRFSARQFPNYSSELNVNALLLGDSALYLCASSQATGYGNTIYFGEGSWLTVV.

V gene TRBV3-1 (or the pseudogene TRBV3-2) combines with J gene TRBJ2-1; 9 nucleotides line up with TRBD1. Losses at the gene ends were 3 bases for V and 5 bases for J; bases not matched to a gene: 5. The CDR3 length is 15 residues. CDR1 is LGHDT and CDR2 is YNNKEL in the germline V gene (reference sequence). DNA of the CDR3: TGTGCCAGCAGCCAGGGACAGGGCTTTAACAATGAGCAGTTCTTC. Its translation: CASSQGQGFNNEQFF.

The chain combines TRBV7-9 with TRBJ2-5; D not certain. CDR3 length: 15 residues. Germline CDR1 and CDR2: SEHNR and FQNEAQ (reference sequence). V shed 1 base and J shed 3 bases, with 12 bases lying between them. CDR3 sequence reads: CASSLGSGLKETQYF. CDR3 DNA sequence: TGTGCCAGCAGCTTAGGAAGTGGGCTCAAAGAGACCCAGTACTTC.

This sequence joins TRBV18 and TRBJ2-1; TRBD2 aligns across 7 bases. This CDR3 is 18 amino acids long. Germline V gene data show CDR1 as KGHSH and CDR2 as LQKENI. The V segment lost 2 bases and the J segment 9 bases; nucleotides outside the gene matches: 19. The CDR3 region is CASSPSTFREVKGGEQFF. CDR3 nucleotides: TGTGCCAGCTCACCATCGACCTTTCGGGAGGTGAAGGGCGGTGAGCAGTTCTTC.

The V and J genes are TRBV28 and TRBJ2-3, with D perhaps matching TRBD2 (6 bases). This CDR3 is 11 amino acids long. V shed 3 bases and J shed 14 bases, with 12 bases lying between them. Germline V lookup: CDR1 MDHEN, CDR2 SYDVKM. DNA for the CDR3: TGTGCCAGCAGTTTGACTAGATTGGTGTATTTT. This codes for CASSLTRLVYF.

CDR3 bases: TGTGCCAGCAGTGGACAGGACATCAATCAGCCCCAGCATTTT. Translating gives CASSGQDINQPQHF. The rearrangement joins TRBV6-9 to TRBJ1-5; 7 bases fit TRBD1. The CDR3 is 14 amino acids. The V and J ends lost 5 bases and 3 bases, in that order; junction bases with no gene match: 4. Germline CDR1 reads MNHGY; CDR2 reads SVAAGI.

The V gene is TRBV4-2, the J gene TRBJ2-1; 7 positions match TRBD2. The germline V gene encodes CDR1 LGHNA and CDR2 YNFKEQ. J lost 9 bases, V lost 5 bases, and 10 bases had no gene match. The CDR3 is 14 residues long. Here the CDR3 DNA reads TGTGCCAGCAGCTCCTGGGGGAGGGCCACTGAGCAGTTCTTC. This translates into CASSSWGRATEQFF.

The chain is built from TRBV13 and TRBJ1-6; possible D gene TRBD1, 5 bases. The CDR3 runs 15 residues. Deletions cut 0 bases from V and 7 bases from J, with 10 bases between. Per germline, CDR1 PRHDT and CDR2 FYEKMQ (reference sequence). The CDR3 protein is CASSLGDTLNSPLHF. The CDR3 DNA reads TGTGCCAGCAGCTTAGGGGACACCTTAAATTCACCCCTCCACTTT.

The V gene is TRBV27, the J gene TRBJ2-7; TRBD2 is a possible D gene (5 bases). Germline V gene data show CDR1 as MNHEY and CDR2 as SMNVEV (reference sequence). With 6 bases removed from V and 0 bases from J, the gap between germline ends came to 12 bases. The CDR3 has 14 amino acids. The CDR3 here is CASRSERNSYEQYF. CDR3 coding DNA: TGTGCCAGCAGGTCGGAGCGGAACTCCTACGAGCAGTACTTC.

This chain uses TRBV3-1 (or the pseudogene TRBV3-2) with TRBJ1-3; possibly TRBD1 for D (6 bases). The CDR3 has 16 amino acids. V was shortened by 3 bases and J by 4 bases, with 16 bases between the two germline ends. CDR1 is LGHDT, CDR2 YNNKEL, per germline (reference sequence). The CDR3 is CASSQWVGGKGNTIYF. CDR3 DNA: TGTGCCAGCAGCCAGTGGGTAGGGGGAAAAGGAAACACCATATATTTT.

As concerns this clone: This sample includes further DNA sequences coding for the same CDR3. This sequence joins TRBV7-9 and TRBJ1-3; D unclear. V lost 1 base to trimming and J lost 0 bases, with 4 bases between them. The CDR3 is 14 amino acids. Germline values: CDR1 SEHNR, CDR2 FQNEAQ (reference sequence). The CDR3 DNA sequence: TGTGCCAGCAGCTTAGACAGCTCTGGAAACACCATATATTTT. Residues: CASSLDSSGNTIYF.

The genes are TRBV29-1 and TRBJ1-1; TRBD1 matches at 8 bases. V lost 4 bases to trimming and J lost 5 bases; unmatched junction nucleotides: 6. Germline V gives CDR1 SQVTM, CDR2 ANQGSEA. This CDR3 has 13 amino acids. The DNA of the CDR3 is TGCAGCGTTGCGGTGACAGGGGAAACTGAAGCTTTCTTT. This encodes CSVAVTGETEAFF.

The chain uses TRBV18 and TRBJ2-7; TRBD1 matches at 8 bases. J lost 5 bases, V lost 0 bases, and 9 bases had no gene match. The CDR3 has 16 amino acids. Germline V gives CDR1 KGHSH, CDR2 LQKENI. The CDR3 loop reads CASSPPRIRDRNEQYF. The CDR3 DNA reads TGTGCCAGCTCACCACCGCGGATAAGGGACAGGAACGAGCAGTACTTC.